The 6 T cell receptor beta chains given below trace back to one sample, sequenced in a study of blood T cell repertoires in COVID-19. Sequencing was performed with immunoSEQ multiplex PCR; in TCRdb, only in-frame clones are kept and a portion is missing. Of about 130,000 clones in the sample, roughly 77% are singletons; the top ten hold approximately 5.2%. Sample: peripheral blood. The receptors here all came from a woman in her 70s with COVID-19, enrolled during active disease.

V and J are TRBV28 and TRBJ1-5; D remains ambiguous. Germline V gene data show CDR1 as MDHEN and CDR2 as SYDVKM. The CDR3 has 16 amino acids. Trimming stripped 5 bases from V and 0 bases from J, with 14 bases between. Here the CDR3 DNA reads TGTGCCAGCAGTCTAGGTTCCGTTATTAGCAATCAGCCCCAGCATTTT. Translated, it gives CASSLGSVISNQPQHF.

The gene calls are TRBV7-3 and TRBJ2-1, with 8 bases identical to TRBD2. Germline V CDR1 and CDR2: SGHTA, FQGTGA. The CDR3 loop spans 13 amino acids. Trimming cost V 1 base and J 10 bases; bases outside gene matches: 3. The CDR3 bases are TGTGCCAGCAGCTTAATCCTAGCGGGCGAGCAGTTCTTC. This sequence encodes CASSLILAGEQFF. The full variable domain, with the rest looked up from reference TRBV7-3 and TRBJ2-1, is GAGVSQTPSNKVTEKGKYVELRCDPISGHTALYWYRQSLGQGPEFLIYFQGTGAADDSGLPNDRFFAVRPEGSVSTLKIQRTERGDSAVYLCASSLILAGEQFFGPGTRLTVL.

This clone has only a few counts. The chain uses TRBV12-3 or TRBV12-4 and TRBJ1-4; D may be TRBD1 (6 bases). V lost 3 bases and J 8 bases, leaving 10 bases between the germline ends. This CDR3 contains 13 residues. Written as DNA, the CDR3 is TGTGCCAGCAGTTTTAGGGGGAAGGAAAAACTGTTTTTT. Protein: CASSFRGKEKLFF.

The chain has TRBV2 and TRBJ2-5; a possible D gene is TRBD1 (6 bases). Germline-derived CDR1 and CDR2 are SNHLY and FYNNEI. Trimming took off 4 bases at V and 3 bases at J, with 9 bases between the two ends. The length of the CDR3 is 13 residues. The CDR3 protein is CASSAPGEETQYF. The CDR3 coding sequence is TGTGCCAGCAGTGCTCCAGGGGAAGAGACCCAGTACTTC.

The rearrangement joins TRBV29-1 to TRBJ1-2, with D maybe TRBD1 (6 bases). CDR1 and CDR2 from the germline V gene are SQVTM and ANQGSEA. The CDR3 extends over 15 amino acids. The ends were cut back, 4 bases at V and 0 bases at J, with 15 bases in the middle. This CDR3 is CSVGRTGKANYGYTF. Here the CDR3 DNA reads TGCAGCGTTGGCCGAACAGGGAAGGCTAACTATGGCTACACCTTC.

The CDR3 region has the DNA TGTGCCAGCAGCCCATCGGGAGGGACTGAAGCTTTCTTT. Encoded protein: CASSPSGGTEAFF. This chain connects TRBV7-9 to TRBJ1-1, with no clear D. This CDR3 is 13 amino acids long. In germline, CDR1 is SEHNR, CDR2 FQNEAQ (reference sequence). V dropped 5 bases and J dropped 5 bases, with 12 bases sitting between them.